The present T cell receptor (beta chain) was sequenced within a study of cytomegalovirus exposure and HLA in healthy donors. The study, taken as a whole, reports: A later analysis found that most CMV-associated TCR beta chains appeared HLA-restricted. It was around 160 TCR beta chains that were listed as cytomegalovirus-associated. Highly shared variants forming one cluster were likely a sequencing artifact. With later analysis, a missense DCLRE1C variant became linked to TCR beta V- and J-gene trimming.

In the case of this clone: Its target is unknown.

The primer mix had 60 Vbeta and 13 Jbeta primers. TCRdb's table, derived via immunoSEQ multiplex PCR, lists solely in-frame clones and lacks some. This table holds 200,000 or so clones, 65% to 85% found once. Germline-derived CDR1 and CDR2 are SQVTM and ANQGSEA. J was trimmed by 4 bases and V by 4 bases; bases with no gene match: 5. This CDR3 region has 14 residues. The specimen sequenced was PBMCs. V usage is TRBV29-1 and J usage is TRBJ2-3, with 10 bases fitting TRBD2. The TCR was taken from a boy aged 2-9 years in good health and CMV-seronegative. CDR3 in DNA: TGCAGCGTTGGATCTAGCGGGGGAGCAGATACGCAGTATTTT. Its protein is CSVGSSGGADTQYF.